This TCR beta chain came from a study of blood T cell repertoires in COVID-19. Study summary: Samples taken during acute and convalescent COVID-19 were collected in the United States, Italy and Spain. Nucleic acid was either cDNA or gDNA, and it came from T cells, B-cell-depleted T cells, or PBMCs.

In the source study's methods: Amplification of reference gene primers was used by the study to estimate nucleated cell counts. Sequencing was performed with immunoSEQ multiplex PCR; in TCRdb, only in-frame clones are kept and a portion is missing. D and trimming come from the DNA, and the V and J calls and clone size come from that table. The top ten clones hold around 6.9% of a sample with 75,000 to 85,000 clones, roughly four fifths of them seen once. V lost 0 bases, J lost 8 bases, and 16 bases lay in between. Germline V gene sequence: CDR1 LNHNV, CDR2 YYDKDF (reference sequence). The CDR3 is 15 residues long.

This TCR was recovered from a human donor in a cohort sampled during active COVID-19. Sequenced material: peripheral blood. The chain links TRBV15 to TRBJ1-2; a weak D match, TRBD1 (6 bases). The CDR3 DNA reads TGTGCCACCAGCAGAGATCGGGCAGGGGCTGCCGGCTACACCTTC. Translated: CATSRDRAGAAGYTF.